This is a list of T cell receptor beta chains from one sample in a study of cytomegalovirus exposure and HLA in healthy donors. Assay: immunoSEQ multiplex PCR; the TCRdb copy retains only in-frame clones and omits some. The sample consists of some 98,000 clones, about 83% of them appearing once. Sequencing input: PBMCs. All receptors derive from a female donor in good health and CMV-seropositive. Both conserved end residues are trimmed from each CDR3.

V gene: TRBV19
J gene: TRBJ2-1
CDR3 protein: ASRTGQGDYNEQF

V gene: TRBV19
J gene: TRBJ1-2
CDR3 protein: ASSPLGQGIVYGYT

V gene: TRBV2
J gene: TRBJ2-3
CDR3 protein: ASSERGGRVGRTDTQY

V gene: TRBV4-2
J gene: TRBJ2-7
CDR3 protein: ASSQEGGSSYEQY

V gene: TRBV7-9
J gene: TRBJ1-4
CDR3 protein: ASSLEVEGEKLF

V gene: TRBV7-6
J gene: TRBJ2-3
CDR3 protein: ASSLDRGLLGSDTQY

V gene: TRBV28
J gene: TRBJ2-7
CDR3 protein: ASSLPGCEQY

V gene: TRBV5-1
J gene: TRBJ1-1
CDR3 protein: ASGPGDSHTEAF

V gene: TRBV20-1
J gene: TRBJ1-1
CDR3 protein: SATVNTEAF

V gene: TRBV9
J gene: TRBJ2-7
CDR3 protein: ASSETGEIYEQY

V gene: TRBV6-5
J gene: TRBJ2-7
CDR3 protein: ASSPGQGRYEQY

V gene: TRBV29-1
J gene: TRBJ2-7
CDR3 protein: SVEDGTAPNYEQY

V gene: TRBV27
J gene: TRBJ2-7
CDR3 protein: ASRRGLDSYEQY

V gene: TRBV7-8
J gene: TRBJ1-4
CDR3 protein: ASSLVPGVEKLF

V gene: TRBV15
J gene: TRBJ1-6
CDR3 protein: ATSRDSDSPLH

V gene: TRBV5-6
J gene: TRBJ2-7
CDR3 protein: ASSQTVAYEQY

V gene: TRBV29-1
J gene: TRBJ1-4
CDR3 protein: SVTGATNEKLF

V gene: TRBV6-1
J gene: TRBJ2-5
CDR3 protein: ASSEVAGARETQY

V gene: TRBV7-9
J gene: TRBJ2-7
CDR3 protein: SSSETASSYEQY

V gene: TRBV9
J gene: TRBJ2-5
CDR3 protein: ASSEGTSGLETQY

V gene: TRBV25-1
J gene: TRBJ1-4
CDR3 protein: ASSPLTGLGEKLF

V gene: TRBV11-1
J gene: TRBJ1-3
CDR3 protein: ASSNPRTRPGNTIY

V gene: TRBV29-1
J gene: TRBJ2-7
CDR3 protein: SVESGEAYEQY

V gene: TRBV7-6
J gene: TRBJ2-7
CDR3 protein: ASSTSGTGYEQY

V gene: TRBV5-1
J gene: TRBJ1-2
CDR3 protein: ASSNPTGVARRGYT

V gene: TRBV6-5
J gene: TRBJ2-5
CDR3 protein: ASSLLFGTQY

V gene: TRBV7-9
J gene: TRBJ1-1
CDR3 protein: ASRHSVGMNTEAF

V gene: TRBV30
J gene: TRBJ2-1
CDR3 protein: AWMGGLATYNEQF

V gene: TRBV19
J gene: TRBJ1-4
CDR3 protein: ASSIRRNEKLF

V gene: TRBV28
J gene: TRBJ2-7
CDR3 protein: ASRGGTGVYEQY

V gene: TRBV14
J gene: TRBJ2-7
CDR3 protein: ASSPPGQGVYEQY

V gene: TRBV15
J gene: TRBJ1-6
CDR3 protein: ATSSQPGGNSPLH

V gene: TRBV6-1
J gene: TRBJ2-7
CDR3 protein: ASSGSYRASRDYEQY

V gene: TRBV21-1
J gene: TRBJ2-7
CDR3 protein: ASSKMDSDTYEQY

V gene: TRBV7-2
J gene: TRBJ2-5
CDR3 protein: ASSLAGLAGDETQY

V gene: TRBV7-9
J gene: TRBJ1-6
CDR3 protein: ASSLGGLQGTLH

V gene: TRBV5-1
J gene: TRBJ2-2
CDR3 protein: ASSLEGQGTGELF

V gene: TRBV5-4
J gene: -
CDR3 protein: ASSPRTSGRGVRYEQY

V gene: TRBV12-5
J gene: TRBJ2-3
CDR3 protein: ASGLAPGQDTDTQY

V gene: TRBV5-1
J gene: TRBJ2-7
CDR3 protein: ASSLSGGAYEQY

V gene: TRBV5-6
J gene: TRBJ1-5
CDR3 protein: ASRKTGNNQPQH

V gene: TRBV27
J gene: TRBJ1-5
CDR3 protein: ASSRVSNQPQH

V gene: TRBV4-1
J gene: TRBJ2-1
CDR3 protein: ASSPGQGANNEQF

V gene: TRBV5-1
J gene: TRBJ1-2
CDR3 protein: ASSGTGLNYGYT

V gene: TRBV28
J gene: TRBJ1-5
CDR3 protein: ASSLRGRGTLATARNSNQPQH

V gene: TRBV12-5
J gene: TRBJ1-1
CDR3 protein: ASAKERGRGTEAF

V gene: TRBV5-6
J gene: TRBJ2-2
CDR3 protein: ASSFPSGGRTGELF

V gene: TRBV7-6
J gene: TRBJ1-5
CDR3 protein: ASSLQGTGPNQPQH

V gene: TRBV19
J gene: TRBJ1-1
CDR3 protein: ASTQSHTEAF

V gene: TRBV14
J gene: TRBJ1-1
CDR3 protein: ASSQAYLEPGGYGNTEAF

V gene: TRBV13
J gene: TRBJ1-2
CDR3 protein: ASSSRTGLNYGYT

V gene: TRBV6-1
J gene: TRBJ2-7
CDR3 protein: ATTPAGWGEQY

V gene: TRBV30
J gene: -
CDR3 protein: AWGTGTGEQY

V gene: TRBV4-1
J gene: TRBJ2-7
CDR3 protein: ASSPGPGQGCEQY

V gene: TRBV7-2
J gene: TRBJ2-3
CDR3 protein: ASSLFPQGTDTQY

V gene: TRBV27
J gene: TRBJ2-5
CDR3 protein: ASSLGGSKETQY

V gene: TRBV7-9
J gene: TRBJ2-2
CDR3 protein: ASSDDTGRGTGELF

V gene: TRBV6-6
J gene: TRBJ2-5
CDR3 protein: ASSWAIQETQY

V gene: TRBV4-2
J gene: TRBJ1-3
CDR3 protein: ASSQVHLTGSPRTSGNTIY